The entry below gives a single T cell receptor (beta chain) sequence along with its context. This entry belongs to a study of shared clonotypes between healthy human individuals. Using immunoSEQ multiplex PCR, the repertoire was profiled, and TCRdb retains in-frame clones only, with some absent. Of some 790,000 clones listed, over 55% are singletons. The receptor was isolated from a woman aged 30 to 39 in good health. Sequencing was performed on memory CD4+ T cells sorted from blood. Regarding subset: CD45RA-negative fraction.

CDR3 residues: CASSQESANEQFF. In DNA, the CDR3 is TGTGCCAGCAGCCAAGAGTCGGCCAATGAGCAGTTCTTC. The V gene is TRBV4-2, the J gene TRBJ2-1; D unresolved. This CDR3 contains 13 residues. Trimming shortened V by 0 bases and J by 6 bases, and 6 bases separated the two germline ends. Germline V gene sequence: CDR1 LGHNA, CDR2 YNFKEQ.